These T cell receptor beta chains were read from a single sample in a study of blood T cell repertoires in COVID-19. Using immunoSEQ multiplex PCR, the repertoire was profiled, and TCRdb retains in-frame clones only, with some absent. The sample has 150,000 to 200,000 clones, around 86% seen once. The sequenced material came from peripheral blood. These receptors all stem from a man aged 55 to 69 with acute or convalescent COVID-19. CDR3s include the opening cysteine and the closing phenylalanine or tryptophan. A D gene is named only where the DNA matches it firmly. Clone size is given for some rows only: seen once, a few or many times, or a class if the clone is expanded.

NA	NA	TRBV6-5	TRBJ1-4	CASRLGFRGEKLFF	TGTGCCAGCAGGCTGGGTTTTAGGGGGGAAAAACTGTTTTTT
NA	TRBD1	TRBV19	TRBJ1-2	CASSTTGGYNYGYTF	TGTGCCAGTAGTACTACAGGGGGTTATAACTATGGCTACACCTTC
NA	NA	TRBV28	TRBJ1-5	CASTTNQPQHF	TGTGCCAGCACCACAAATCAGCCCCAGCATTTT
NA	NA	TRBV5-6	TRBJ1-5	CASSLRGTGQPQHF	TGTGCCAGCAGCTTGCGCGGGACGGGTCAGCCCCAGCATTTT
NA	NA	TRBV7-8	TRBJ1-1	CASSLVFWRGRSNTEAFF	TGTGCCAGCAGCTTAGTGTTCTGGAGGGGAAGGTCGAACACTGAAGCTTTCTTT
NA	TRBD1	TRBV5-1	TRBJ2-3	CASSLGPGTGDTDTQYF	TGCGCCAGCAGCTTAGGACCCGGGACAGGGGATACAGATACGCAGTATTTT
NA	NA	TRBV4-1	TRBJ1-2	CASSQGEPPNYGYTF	TGCGCCAGCAGCCAAGGGGAGCCCCCCAACTATGGCTACACCTTC
once	TRBD2	TRBV7-9	TRBJ2-7	CASSLATGGSTYEQYF	TGTGCCAGCAGTCTGGCGACGGGCGGGAGTACTTACGAGCAGTACTTC
once	TRBD2	TRBV6-5	TRBJ2-7	CASSYSMGLVYEQYF	TGTGCCAGCAGTTACTCGATGGGACTAGTTTACGAGCAGTACTTC
NA	NA	TRBV11-2	TRBJ2-7	CASSLGLIYEQYF	TGTGCCAGCAGCTTAGGACTGATCTACGAGCAGTACTTC
NA	NA	TRBV4-2	TRBJ2-6	CASSQAGTGANVLTF	TGTGCCAGCAGCCAAGCAGGGACTGGGGCCAACGTCCTGACTTTC
NA	TRBD2	TRBV7-2	TRBJ2-1	CAGGRAFNEQFF	TGTGCCGGCGGGAGGGCGTTTAATGAGCAGTTCTTC
NA	NA	TRBV13	TRBJ2-5	CASSLGRRETQYF	TGTGCCAGCAGCTTAGGTAGGAGAGAGACCCAGTACTTC
NA	TRBD1	TRBV3-1/TRBV3-2	TRBJ1-5	CASSSQGGNQPQHF	TGTGCCAGCTCCTCACAGGGGGGCAATCAGCCCCAGCATTTT
NA	TRBD2	TRBV5-4	TRBJ2-2	CASARLAGNSGELFF	TGTGCCAGCGCAAGACTAGCGGGAAATTCCGGGGAGCTGTTTTTT
once	NA	TRBV27	TRBJ1-6	CASSQGGARRSPLHF	TGTGCCAGCAGTCAGGGCGGGGCTCGTCGCTCACCCCTCCACTTT
medium-sized	TRBD1	TRBV3-1/TRBV3-2	TRBJ2-7	CASSLEDRAHEQYF	TGTGCCAGCAGCCTTGAGGACAGGGCCCACGAGCAGTACTTC
NA	NA	TRBV5-5	TRBJ1-6	CASSLQASSYNSPLHF	TGTGCCAGCAGCTTACAGGCGAGCTCCTATAATTCACCCCTCCACTTT
NA	NA	TRBV5-1	TRBJ2-5	CASSFEETQYF	TGCGCCAGCAGCTTCGAAGAGACCCAGTACTTC
NA	NA	TRBV10-3	TRBJ1-4	CAIRISRATNEKLFF	TGTGCCATCAGGATTTCCAGGGCAACTAATGAAAAACTGTTTTTT
NA	NA	TRBV7-2	TRBJ2-1	CASSRGTSSYNEQFF	TGTGCCAGCAGCAGAGGGACTTCCTCCTACAATGAGCAGTTCTTC
NA	TRBD2	TRBV19	TRBJ2-5	CASSTSAGGGQETQYF	TGTGCCAGTAGCACTTCCGCGGGAGGGGGGCAAGAGACCCAGTACTTC
NA	NA	TRBV5-1	TRBJ2-2	CASSLAVGLTGELFF	TGCGCCAGCAGCTTGGCCGTTGGGCTCACCGGGGAGCTGTTTTTT
NA	NA	TRBV5-8	TRBJ1-5	CASSGRTGRQPQHF	TGTGCCAGCAGCGGCCGAACAGGGCGCCAGCCCCAGCATTTT
once	NA	TRBV7-9	TRBJ1-1	CASSLSGNTEAFF	TGTGCCAGCAGCTTATCCGGGAACACTGAAGCTTTCTTT
few	NA	TRBV30	TRBJ2-3	CAWSPGTDTQYF	TGTGCCTGGAGTCCCGGCACAGATACGCAGTATTTT
NA	TRBD1	TRBV2	TRBJ2-3	CASMRPGGRSTDTQYF	TGTGCCAGCATGCGTCCAGGGGGACGGAGCACAGATACGCAGTATTTT
NA	NA	TRBV5-1	TRBJ1-2	CASSPQEGNYGYTF	TGCGCCAGCAGCCCACAGGAGGGTAACTATGGCTACACCTTC
NA	NA	TRBV5-6	TRBJ1-3	CASSLRQARSGNTIYF	TGTGCCAGCAGCTTAAGACAGGCCCGCTCTGGAAACACCATATATTTT
NA	NA	TRBV2	TRBJ2-1	CASSGGLSYNEQFF	TGTGCCAGCAGTGGGGGCCTTTCCTACAATGAGCAGTTCTTC
NA	NA	TRBV2	TRBJ2-5	CASSGYRGGETQYF	TGTGCCAGCAGCGGCTACAGGGGAGGAGAGACCCAGTACTTC
NA	NA	TRBV13	TRBJ2-1	CASSLGRLRDEQFF	TGTGCCAGCAGCTTAGGGAGGTTGAGGGATGAGCAGTTCTTC
once	TRBD1	TRBV18	TRBJ1-5	CASSPQQGAGGGNQPQHF	TGTGCCAGCTCACCCCAACAGGGGGCGGGAGGAGGCAATCAGCCCCAGCATTTT
NA	NA	TRBV2	TRBJ1-1	CATRKGVNTEAFF	TGTGCCACCCGAAAAGGGGTGAACACTGAAGCTTTCTTT
NA	NA	TRBV6-5	TRBJ1-6	CASSLGQGDSPLHF	TGTGCCAGCAGTCTCGGGCAGGGCGATTCACCCCTCCACTTT
NA	TRBD1	TRBV4-1	TRBJ1-6	CASSHPSGQLNSPLHF	TGCGCCAGCAGCCACCCGTCGGGACAGCTTAATTCACCCCTCCACTTT
NA	TRBD1	TRBV7-9	TRBJ2-5	CASSDRGSRETQYF	TGTGCCAGCAGCGACAGGGGAAGCAGGGAGACCCAGTACTTC
NA	TRBD2	TRBV2	TRBJ2-7	CASKGGRLPYEQYF	TGTGCCAGCAAGGGCGGGAGGCTGCCCTACGAGCAGTACTTC
NA	NA	TRBV6-5	TRBJ1-2	CASISTLANYGYTF	TGTGCCAGCATCTCTACTCTCGCAAACTATGGCTACACCTTC
once	NA	TRBV18	TRBJ1-1	CASSPLGVSEAFF	TGTGCCAGCTCACCCCTAGGGGTGTCAGAAGCTTTCTTT
NA	TRBD2	TRBV5-4	TRBJ2-3	CASSWWSGGTDTQYF	TGTGCCAGCAGCTGGTGGAGCGGGGGAACAGATACGCAGTATTTT
NA	NA	TRBV2	TRBJ1-4	CASRVRRATNEKLFF	TGTGCCAGCAGGGTTAGACGGGCAACTAATGAAAAACTGTTTTTT
NA	NA	TRBV16	TRBJ1-1	CASSQSGTPAFF	TGTGCCAGCAGCCAATCGGGGACTCCAGCTTTCTTT
NA	NA	TRBV27	TRBJ2-2	CASSSGNTGELFF	TGTGCCAGCAGTTCGGGGAACACCGGGGAGCTGTTTTTT
NA	NA	TRBV3-1/TRBV3-2	TRBJ1-1	CASSLAGQSTEAFF	TGTGCCAGCAGCCTGGCGGGGCAGAGCACTGAAGCTTTCTTT
NA	NA	TRBV5-1	TRBJ2-2	CASSLYRTHEELFF	TGCGCCAGCAGCTTGTATCGGACACACGAGGAGCTGTTTTTT
NA	NA	TRBV30	TRBJ1-5	CAWSAGRGQPQHF	TGTGCCTGGAGTGCAGGGAGGGGTCAGCCCCAGCATTTT
NA	NA	TRBV5-1	TRBJ2-1	CASSSRTDSNEQFF	TGCGCCAGCAGCTCGCGGACAGATTCCAATGAGCAGTTCTTC
NA	TRBD1	TRBV28	TRBJ1-6	CASSSIDRDNSPLHF	TGTGCCAGCAGTTCAATAGACAGGGATAATTCACCCCTCCACTTT
NA	TRBD1	TRBV7-2	TRBJ1-1	CASSPRTGNKAFF	TGTGCCAGCAGCCCGCGGACAGGGAATAAAGCTTTCTTT
NA	TRBD1	TRBV3-1/TRBV3-2	TRBJ1-5	CASSQEGGSQPQHF	TGTGCCAGCAGCCAAGAAGGGGGCAGTCAGCCCCAGCATTTT
NA	NA	TRBV6-5	TRBJ1-2	CASKAPGLTHGYTF	TGTGCCAGCAAAGCGCCGGGACTTACCCATGGCTACACCTTC
few	NA	TRBV11-3	TRBJ2-4	CASSIDAKNIQYF	TGTGCCAGCAGCATAGACGCGAAAAACATTCAGTACTTC
NA	NA	TRBV4-2	TRBJ2-3	CASSQAGVTDTQYF	TGTGCCAGCAGCCAAGCGGGAGTGACAGATACGCAGTATTTT
NA	NA	TRBV21-1	TRBJ2-7	CASSDATGTGDEQYF	TGTGCCAGCAGCGATGCAACCGGGACAGGGGACGAGCAGTACTTC
NA	TRBD1	TRBV28	TRBJ1-3	CASSYRGLGNTIYF	TGTGCCAGCAGTTACAGGGGGCTGGGAAACACCATATATTTT
NA	TRBD1	TRBV6-5	TRBJ2-7	CASKPGQAYEQYF	TGTGCCAGCAAGCCGGGACAGGCTTACGAGCAGTACTTC
NA	NA	TRBV9	TRBJ1-1	CASSVVGQNTEAFF	TGTGCCAGCAGCGTAGTGGGACAGAACACTGAAGCTTTCTTT
NA	NA	TRBV28	TRBJ1-2	CASSFRQVLLPPNYGYTF	TGTGCCAGCAGTTTTAGACAGGTGCTCTTACCCCCAAACTATGGCTACACCTTC